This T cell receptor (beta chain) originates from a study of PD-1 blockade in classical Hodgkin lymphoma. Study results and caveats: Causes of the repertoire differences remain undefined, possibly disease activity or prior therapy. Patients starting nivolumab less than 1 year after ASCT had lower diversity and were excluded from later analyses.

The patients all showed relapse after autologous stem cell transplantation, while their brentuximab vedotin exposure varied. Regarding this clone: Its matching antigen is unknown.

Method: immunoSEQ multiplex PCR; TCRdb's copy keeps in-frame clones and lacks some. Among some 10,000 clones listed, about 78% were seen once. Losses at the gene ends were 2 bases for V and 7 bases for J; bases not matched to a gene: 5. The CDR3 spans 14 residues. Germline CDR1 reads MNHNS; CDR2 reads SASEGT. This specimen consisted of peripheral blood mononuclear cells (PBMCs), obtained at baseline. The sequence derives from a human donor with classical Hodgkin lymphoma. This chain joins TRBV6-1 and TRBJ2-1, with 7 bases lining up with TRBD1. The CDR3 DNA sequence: TGTGCCAGCAGTGAACCGGGACAGAGAAATGAGCAGTTCTTC. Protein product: CASSEPGQRNEQFF.